This paragraph covers one T cell receptor beta chain sequence. Its antigen is not known. Trimming stripped 0 bases from V and 6 bases from J, with 6 bases between. This CDR3 has 12 amino acids. CDR1 is SGHRS and CDR2 is YFSETQ in the germline V gene. This entry belongs to a study of cytomegalovirus exposure and HLA in healthy donors. Use of 60 Vbeta and 13 Jbeta primers characterized the PCR. Only in-frame clones appear in the TCRdb table, and some are missing; sequencing was by immunoSEQ multiplex PCR. The data show about 85,000 clones, roughly 80% seen once. Study results and limitations: Association of a missense DCLRE1C variant with TCR beta V- and J-gene trimming was reported in a later analysis.

The chain employs TRBV5-1 and TRBJ1-2, with no clear D. Input material: PBMCs. The receptor was isolated from a man between 45 and 60 years old in good health and CMV-seropositive. The CDR3 DNA sequence: TGCGCCAGCAGCTTGGAACCAGATGGCTACACCTTC. Translation: CASSLEPDGYTF. Filled out from reference TRBV5-1 and TRBJ1-2, the complete variable domain reads KAGVTQTPRYLIKTRGQQVTLSCSPISGHRSVSWYQQTPGQGLQFLFEYFSETQRNKGNFPGRFSGRQFSNSRSEMNVSTLELGDSALYLCASSLEPDGYTFGSGTRLTVV.